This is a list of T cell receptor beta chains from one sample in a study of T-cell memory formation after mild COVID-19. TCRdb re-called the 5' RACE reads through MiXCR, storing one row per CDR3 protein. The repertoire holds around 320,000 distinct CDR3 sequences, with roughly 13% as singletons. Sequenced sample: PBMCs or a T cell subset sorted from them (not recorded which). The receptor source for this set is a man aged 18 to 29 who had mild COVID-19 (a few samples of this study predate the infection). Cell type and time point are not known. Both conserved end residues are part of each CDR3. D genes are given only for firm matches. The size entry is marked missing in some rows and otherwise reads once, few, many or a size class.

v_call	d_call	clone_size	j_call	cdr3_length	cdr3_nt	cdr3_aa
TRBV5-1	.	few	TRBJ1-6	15	TGCGCCAGCAGCTTGGGCAGGGGTGGAAATTCACCCCTCCACTTT	CASSLGRGGNSPLHF
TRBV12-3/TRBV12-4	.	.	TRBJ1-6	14	TGTGCCAGCAGTTCAGCACTCCTCTGGTCACCCCTCCACTTT	CASSSALLWSPLHF
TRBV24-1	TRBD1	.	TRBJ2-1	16	TGTGCCACCAGTGAAAAAGTCGGGACAGGGAATCATGAGCAGTTCTTC	CATSEKVGTGNHEQFF
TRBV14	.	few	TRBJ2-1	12	TGTGCCAGCAGCCAGGGCGGGGCAGCCGGGTTCTTC	CASSQGGAAGFF
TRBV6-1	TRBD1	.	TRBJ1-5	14	TGTGCCACCTTTGGGACAGCGAAAAATCAGCCCCAGCATTTT	CATFGTAKNQPQHF
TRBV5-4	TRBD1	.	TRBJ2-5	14	TGTGCCAGCAGCGATCCGGGACAGGAGGTCTCCCAGTACTTC	CASSDPGQEVSQYF
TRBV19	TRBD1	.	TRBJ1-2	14	TGTGCCAGTAGTAGGACAGGGGTTGACTATGGCTACACCTTC	CASSRTGVDYGYTF
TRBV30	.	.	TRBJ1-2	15	TGTGCCTGGAAGGTGAAGACCCTGTCGCCTTCTGGCTACACCTTC	CAWKVKTLSPSGYTF
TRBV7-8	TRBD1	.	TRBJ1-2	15	TGTGCCAGCAGCCCCGGACAGGGGGCGCGTGGCGGCTACACCTTC	CASSPGQGARGGYTF
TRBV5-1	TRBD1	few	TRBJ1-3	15	TGCGCCAGCAGCTTAAGGACAGGGACTGGAAACACCATATATTTT	CASSLRTGTGNTIYF
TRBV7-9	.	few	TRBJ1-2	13	TGTGCCAGCAGCTCCCCCGTGGAAGATGGCTACACCTTC	CASSSPVEDGYTF
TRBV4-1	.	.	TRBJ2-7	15	TGCGCCAGCAGCCAAGAACGGGACTTCCTCTACGAGCAGTACTTC	CASSQERDFLYEQYF
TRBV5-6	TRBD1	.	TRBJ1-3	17	TGTGCCAGCAGCTCAACGTACAGGGGCGATTCTGGAAACACCATATATTTT	CASSSTYRGDSGNTIYF
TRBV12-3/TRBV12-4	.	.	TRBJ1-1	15	TGTGCCAGCGGCCTGGAGGGGGGAGTAAACACTGAAGCTTTCTTT	CASGLEGGVNTEAFF
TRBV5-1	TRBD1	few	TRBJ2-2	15	TGCGCCAGCAGCCCCGGACAGGGGGCCACCGGGGAGCTGTTTTTT	CASSPGQGATGELFF
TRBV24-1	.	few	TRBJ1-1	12	TGTGCCACCAGTGAGGCGGGCACTGAAGCTTTCTTT	CATSEAGTEAFF
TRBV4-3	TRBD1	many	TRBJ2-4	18	TGCGCCAGCAGCCAAGCCCGGACAGGGGGCTGGTCCAAAAACATTCAGTACTTC	CASSQARTGGWSKNIQYF
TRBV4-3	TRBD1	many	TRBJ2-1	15	TGCGCCAGCAGCCCAGGGACAGCAAATTACAATGAGCAGTTCTTC	CASSPGTANYNEQFF
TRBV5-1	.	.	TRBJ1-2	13	TGCGCCAGCAGAAAACAGGGCACCTATGGCTACACCTTC	CASRKQGTYGYTF
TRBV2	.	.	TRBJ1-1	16	TGTGCCAGCAGTGAAGCTAATGGCGAGTCTAACACTGAAGCTTTCTTT	CASSEANGESNTEAFF
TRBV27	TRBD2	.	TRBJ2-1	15	TGTGCCAGCAGTTTATTAGCGGGGATCTACAATGAGCAGTTCTTC	CASSLLAGIYNEQFF
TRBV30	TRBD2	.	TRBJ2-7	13	TGTGCCTGGAGCACTAGCGGGGGCTACGAGCAGTACTTC	CAWSTSGGYEQYF
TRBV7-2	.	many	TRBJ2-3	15	TGTGCCAGCAGCTTCGTGGGGGCCGGAACAGATACGCAGTATTTT	CASSFVGAGTDTQYF
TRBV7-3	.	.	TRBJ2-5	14	TGTGCCAGCAGTCAGAACCCGGGCGCGGAGACCCAGTACTTC	CASSQNPGAETQYF